One and the same sample provided the 18 T cell receptor beta chains below, sequenced in a study of neurological immune-mediated disorders. TCRdb re-called the 5' RACE reads with MiXCR, one entry per CDR3 protein. The table shows around 37,000 distinct CDR3 sequences, with around an eighth occurring only once. Sequenced: PBMCs. These receptors all come from a woman in her fifties or sixties with HTLV-1-associated myelopathy (HAM/TSP).

Details on this clonotype: A read error is possible here, since a much larger clone lies one base away. The J gene is TRBJ2-1, the V gene TRBV6-4; D gene ambiguous. The germline CDR1 and CDR2 sequences are MRHNA and SNTAGT. The CDR3 is made up of 14 amino acids. The CDR3 sequence: CANSLGSDRNEQFF. DNA for the CDR3: TGTGCCAACAGTCTCGGCTCAGATCGCAATGAGCAGTTCTTC.

This clonotype showed up many times. Here the CDR3 reads CASSFLPDQPQHF. DNA of the CDR3: TGTGCCAGCAGTTTTTTACCCGATCAGCCCCAGCATTTT. The chain employs TRBV12-3 or TRBV12-4 and TRBJ1-5, with D hard to call. Trimming stripped 3 bases from V and 5 bases from J, with 8 bases between. CDR3 length: 13 amino acids.

This clonotype was seen only a few times. This rearrangement joins TRBV6-5 to TRBJ1-4, with a weak D call TRBD1 (5 bases). This CDR3 has 19 residues. Germline V CDR1 and CDR2: MNHEY, SVGAGI. Trimming stripped 0 bases from V and 0 bases from J, with 17 bases between. For the CDR3, the DNA is TGTGCCAGCAGTTACTCTTTGGTGTTTAGGGGTCCAACTAATGAAAAACTGTTTTTT. Translating gives CASSYSLVFRGPTNEKLFF.

This clonotype came up many times. This chain connects TRBV5-5 to TRBJ2-7, with D hard to call. V was shortened by 4 bases and J by 5 bases, with 13 bases between the two germline ends. The germline V gene has CDR1 SGHKS and CDR2 YYEKEE (reference sequence). The CDR3 covers 13 residues. The DNA of the CDR3 is TGTGCCAGCAGCCTCGAAGCGTTCCACGAGCAGTACTTC. The encoded protein is CASSLEAFHEQYF.

This clonotype has a count of ten or more. This rearrangement joins TRBV5-1 to TRBJ1-2; D gene uncertain. V dropped 0 bases and J dropped 0 bases, with 12 bases sitting between them. This CDR3 is built from 16 residues. Germline assignment: CDR1 SGHRS and CDR2 YFSETQ. CDR3 in DNA: TGCGCCAGCAGCTTGGCTGGGGAGAGGCCTAACTATGGCTACACCTTC. Its protein is CASSLAGERPNYGYTF.

This clonotype came up many times. The chain is built from TRBV28 and TRBJ1-5; D is perhaps TRBD1 (6 bases). Germline V gives CDR1 MDHEN, CDR2 SYDVKM. The CDR3 contains 12 residues. V lost 6 bases and J lost 7, with 10 bases in between. CDR3 residues: CASSLGQQPQHF. The CDR3 DNA sequence: TGTGCCAGCAGCCTTGGACAGCAGCCCCAGCATTTT.

Many counts were recorded for this clonotype. The J gene is TRBJ1-1, the V gene TRBV6-2 or TRBV6-3; D uncertain. Germline V gene sequence: CDR1 MNHEY, CDR2 SVGEGT. This CDR3 spans 13 amino acids. Trimming pared 6 bases from V and 0 bases from J, leaving 8 bases between. As DNA, the CDR3 is TGTGCCAGCAGCCGCGACATGAACACTGAAGCTTTCTTT. Protein product: CASSRDMNTEAFF.

There are many counts of this clonotype. The chain couples TRBV20-1 to TRBJ1-5; D perhaps matches TRBD1 (6 bases). Trimming left V 4 bases short and J 0 bases short, with 19 bases between. In germline, CDR1 is DFQATT, CDR2 SNEGSKA (reference sequence). There are 17 residues in the CDR3. CDR3: CSAIERGGRNSNQPQHF. CDR3 nucleotides: TGCAGTGCTATAGAGAGGGGGGGTCGTAATAGCAATCAGCCCCAGCATTTT.

This clonotype has at least ten counts. CDR3 sequence: CSAQGGAPLEETQYF. The CDR3 DNA reads as TGCAGTGCCCAGGGAGGGGCCCCGTTGGAAGAGACCCAGTACTTC. V gene TRBV20-1 combines with J gene TRBJ2-5, with 7 nucleotides matching TRBD2. There are 15 residues in the CDR3. Germline loops: CDR1 DFQATT, CDR2 SNEGSKA (reference sequence). The V segment lost 6 bases and the J segment 3 bases; nucleotides outside the gene matches: 13.

This clonotype has at least ten counts. This rearrangement joins TRBV20-1 to TRBJ2-7; D remains unclear. Per the germline V gene, CDR1 is DFQATT and CDR2 is SNEGSKA (reference sequence). The V and J ends lost 0 bases and 7 bases respectively, with 13 bases between them. The CDR3 runs 13 residues. The CDR3 DNA sequence: TGCAGTGCTAGAGAGGGGTGGTCACGGGAGCAGTACGTC. It translates to CSAREGWSREQYV.

This clonotype was observed many times. This chain uses TRBV24-1 with TRBJ1-5; perhaps TRBD1 as D (5 bases). V shed 4 bases and J shed 2 bases, with 11 bases lying between them. Per germline, CDR1 KGHDR and CDR2 SFDVKD. CDR3 length: 15 residues. CDR3 region: CATSDPRQRNQPQHF. CDR3 nucleotide sequence: TGTGCCACCAGTGACCCAAGACAGCGCAATCAGCCCCAGCATTTT.

This clonotype was counted many times. Sequence at one end of the junction differs from germline and may be a read error. This chain links TRBV7-7 with TRBJ1-1; 9 bases fit TRBD1. Germline assignment: CDR1 SSHAT and CDR2 FNYEAQ (reference sequence). This CDR3 is 15 amino acids long. In DNA form, the CDR3 reads TGTGCTAGCAGCCCCTTACAGGGGGCCGACACTGAAGCTTTCTTT. This codes for CASSPLQGADTEAFF.

DNA for the CDR3: TGTGCCAGCAGCCATTTGATTACAGGGAGTAACACTGAAGCTTTCTTT. This codes for CASSHLITGSNTEAFF. The V and J genes are TRBV3-1 and TRBJ1-1, with D possibly TRBD1 on 6 matching bases. V dropped 3 bases and J dropped 2 bases, with 16 bases sitting between them. CDR1 and CDR2 from the germline V gene are LGHDT and YNNKEL (reference sequence). The CDR3 length is 16 residues. The full variable domain, with the rest looked up from reference TRBV3-1 and TRBJ1-1, is DTAVSQTPKYLVTQMGNDKSIKCEQNLGHDTMYWYKQDSKKFLKIMFSYNNKELIINETVPNRFSPKSPDKAHLNLHINSLELGDSAVYFCASSHLITGSNTEAFFGQGTRLTVV.

This clonotype came up many times. This rearrangement joins TRBV6-6 to TRBJ1-5; D unclear. The germline gives CDR1 MNHNY, CDR2 SVGAGI (reference sequence). The CDR3 extends over 13 amino acids. The V end was cut by 2 bases, the J end by 4 bases, with 6 bases between. The DNA for the CDR3 is TGTGCCAGCAGTTACCCTCCAAATCAGCCCCAGCATTTT. Its protein is CASSYPPNQPQHF.

This clonotype appeared many times. The gene calls are TRBV28 and TRBJ2-7, with a weak D call TRBD1 (6 bases). Germline loops: CDR1 MDHEN, CDR2 SYDVKM. This CDR3 contains 14 residues. V was cut by 6 bases and J by 6 bases, with 18 bases left in between. This CDR3 reads CASSSGTGKGEQYV. In DNA form, the CDR3 reads TGTGCCAGCAGCTCGGGTACAGGGAAAGGCGAGCAGTACGTC.

This clonotype was seen many times. This chain uses TRBV18 with TRBJ1-2; D gene uncertain. V dropped 0 bases and J dropped 4 bases, with 9 bases sitting between them. CDR1 and CDR2 from the germline V gene are KGHSH and LQKENI. CDR3 length: 14 residues. The CDR3 here is CASSPPTESYGYTF. The CDR3 nucleotides are TGTGCCAGCTCACCACCTACAGAGAGCTATGGCTACACCTTC. The variable domain in full, with the rest retrieved from reference TRBV18 and TRBJ1-2, is NAGVMQNPRHLVRRRGQEARLRCSPMKGHSHVYWYRQLPEEGLKFMVYLQKENIIDESGMPKERFSAEFPKEGPSILRIQQVVRGDSAAYFCASSPPTESYGYTFGSGTRLTVV.

The table lists this clonotype with many counts. V and J are TRBV6-6 and TRBJ2-1; 10 positions match TRBD1. CDR3 size: 16 residues. Germline V gene sequence: CDR1 MNHNY, CDR2 SVGAGI (reference sequence). Trimming removed 7 bases from V and 6 bases from J; junction bases left unmatched: 12. DNA for the CDR3: TGTGCCAGCACCGAAAGACAGGGGGCGCGGGGCAATGAGCAGTTCTTC. It specifies CASTERQGARGNEQFF.

Many counts were recorded for this clonotype. The V gene is TRBV7-9, the J gene TRBJ1-2, with a tentative D call TRBD1 (6 bases). CDR3 size: 13 residues. Trimming cost V 5 bases and J 6 bases, with 13 bases left between them. Germline-derived CDR1 and CDR2 are SEHNR and FQNEAQ (reference sequence). In DNA, the CDR3 is TGTGCCAGCAGCGGGGGGGGGCCTGATGGCTACACCTTC. It codes for CASSGGGPDGYTF.